This T cell receptor (beta chain) was observed in a study of cytomegalovirus exposure and HLA in healthy donors. Study overall: The 130 or so validation repertoires, a later analysis reported, used the same platform as the 666 repertoires from the first cohort. Overall study results and limits: It was reportedly the case that the classifier diagnosed cytomegalovirus status with high specificity and sensitivity. The study designated around 150 TCR beta chains cytomegalovirus-associated.

Separate from the approximately 670-subject first cohort was the approximately 110-subject validation cohort, to which the donors belonged. A word on this clone: The target antigen is unknown.

Profiling relied on immunoSEQ multiplex PCR, and the TCRdb table lists in-frame clones only, not all of them. Of 150,000 to 180,000 clones in the sample, around 84% were seen once. What was sequenced was PBMCs. The receptor's source is a human donor in good health.

The CDR3 reads CASSPYLLPGGSYYGYTF. In DNA form, the CDR3 reads TGTGCCAGCAGTCCATACCTCCTACCGGGGGGAAGTTACTATGGCTACACCTTC. The chain combines TRBV28 with TRBJ1-2, with D perhaps TRBD1 (5 bases). CDR3 size: 18 residues. Trimming took off 5 bases at V and 3 bases at J, with 25 bases between the two ends. The V gene's germline CDR1 is MDHEN and CDR2 SYDVKM.